The 21 T cell receptor beta chains below all came from one sample that was sequenced in a study of cytomegalovirus exposure and HLA in healthy donors. PCR involved 60 Vbeta and 13 Jbeta primers. The assay was immunoSEQ multiplex PCR, and TCRdb's table has in-frame clones only and misses some. The sample includes 150,000 to 200,000 clones. The sequencing input was PBMCs. These receptors originate from a woman under 30 in good health and CMV-seropositive.

This rearrangement joins TRBV30 to TRBJ1-5; tentatively, D is TRBD1 (6 bases). The germline V and J ends were trimmed by 5 bases and 0 bases, with 26 bases remaining between them. The germline CDR1 and CDR2 sequences are GTSNPN and SVGIG (reference sequence). CDR3 length: 19 amino acids. The CDR3 is CAWASPGQGWWDSNQPQHF. CDR3 nucleotide sequence: TGTGCCTGGGCGAGCCCGGGGCAGGGGTGGTGGGATAGCAATCAGCCCCAGCATTTT.

The chain employs TRBV5-1 and TRBJ1-3; D may be TRBD1 (6 bases). This CDR3 comprises 14 residues. V was shortened by 1 base and J by 2 bases, with 7 bases between the two germline ends. Germline CDR1 SGHRS, CDR2 YFSETQ. This chain's CDR3 is CASSLTGTGNTIYF. The CDR3 bases are TGCGCCAGCAGCTTGACAGGGACTGGAAACACCATATATTTT.

The chain is built from TRBV19 and TRBJ2-3, with D possibly matching TRBD2 (6 bases). Germline V gene data show CDR1 as LNHDA and CDR2 as SQIVND (reference sequence). With 9 bases removed from V and 8 bases from J, the gap between germline ends came to 21 bases. CDR3 length: 14 amino acids. The CDR3 DNA sequence: TGTGCCAGCAAACGCGGGATTGCGGGAACTACGCAGTATTTT. This gives the protein CASKRGIAGTTQYF.

The V and J genes are TRBV19 and TRBJ1-2, with D possibly being TRBD1 (5 bases). V lost 7 bases, J lost 5 bases, and 8 bases lay in between. The length of the CDR3 is 11 residues. Germline V lookup: CDR1 LNHDA, CDR2 SQIVND (reference sequence). CDR3 region: CASKGSYGYTF. CDR3 sequence (DNA): TGTGCCAGTAAGGGGTCATATGGCTACACCTTC. The full variable domain, rest sourced from reference TRBV19 and TRBJ1-2, is DGGITQSPKYLFRKEGQNVTLSCEQNLNHDAMYWYRQDPGQGLRLIYYSQIVNDFQKGDIAEGYSVSREKKESFPLTVTSAQKNPTAFYLCASKGSYGYTFGSGTRLTVV.

This chain connects TRBV7-2 to TRBJ2-1; no firm D call. V was shortened by 3 bases and J by 9 bases, with 9 bases between the two germline ends. CDR3 length equals 12 residues. Germline V lookup: CDR1 SGHTA, CDR2 FQGNSA. CDR3: CASSFSPGEQFF. DNA for the CDR3: TGTGCCAGCAGCTTTTCCCCGGGTGAGCAGTTCTTC.

The chain is built from TRBV29-1 and TRBJ2-1, with 8 bases that match TRBD2. In germline, CDR1 is SQVTM, CDR2 ANQGSEA. CDR3 size: 16 residues. V dropped 0 bases and J dropped 3; count of bases not matched to a gene: 7. The CDR3: CSVEDLGAGVYNEQFF. CDR3 nucleotide sequence: TGCAGCGTTGAAGATCTGGGAGCGGGGGTCTACAATGAGCAGTTCTTC.

V gene TRBV6-1 combines with J gene TRBJ1-1; perhaps TRBD1 as D (6 bases). V was cut by 5 bases and J by 3 bases, with 13 bases left in between. The germline V gene encodes CDR1 MNHNS and CDR2 SASEGT. The CDR3 loop spans 14 amino acids. CDR3 nucleotides: TGTGCCAGCAGTAAGGGACACCAGGACACTGAAGCTTTCTTT. It codes for CASSKGHQDTEAFF.

The chain is built from TRBV11-2 and TRBJ2-6; 9 bases align to TRBD1. The CDR3 contains 20 residues. Unmatched junction bases numbered 12, after V lost 0 bases and J lost 3 bases. Germline V lookup: CDR1 SGHAT, CDR2 FQNNGV. CDR3 DNA: TGTGCCAGCAGCTTAGATCTAGGGGACAGGGCTATCTTTGGGGCCAACGTCCTGACTTTC. Translated, it gives CASSLDLGDRAIFGANVLTF. The variable domain in full, completed from reference TRBV11-2 and TRBJ2-6, reads EAGVAQSPRYKIIEKRQSVAFWCNPISGHATLYWYQQILGQGPKLLIQFQNNGVVDDSQLPKDRFSAERLKGVDSTLKIQPAKLEDSAVYLCASSLDLGDRAIFGANVLTFGAGSRLTVL.

V is TRBV13 and J is TRBJ2-3; D possibly corresponds to TRBD2 (6 bases). The CDR3 length is 14 residues. Germline values: CDR1 PRHDT, CDR2 FYEKMQ (reference sequence). Deletions cut 4 bases from V and 5 bases from J, with 13 bases between. The CDR3 region is CASSWGRGEDTQYF. CDR3 DNA sequence: TGTGCCAGCAGCTGGGGACGCGGGGAAGATACGCAGTATTTT.

The chain couples TRBV7-2 to TRBJ2-7; D is uncertain. With 4 bases removed from V and 0 bases from J, the gap between germline ends came to 13 bases. The CDR3 is 15 residues long. CDR1 SGHTA and CDR2 FQGNSA come from the germline V gene. The CDR3 coding sequence is TGTGCCAGCAGCTATACCCCCTCCAGCTCCTACGAGCAGTACTTC. Its translation is CASSYTPSSSYEQYF.

The gene calls are TRBV6-5 and TRBJ2-7; tentatively, D is TRBD1 (5 bases). V gave up 1 base and J gave up 5 bases, with 12 bases separating them. CDR3 size: 14 residues. Per germline, CDR1 MNHEY and CDR2 SVGAGI. The CDR3 sequence: CASSYWHRYNEQYF. The CDR3 DNA sequence: TGTGCCAGCAGTTACTGGCACAGGTACAACGAGCAGTACTTC.

The chain employs TRBV18 and TRBJ2-3, with 10 nucleotides matching TRBD2. The junction had 4 bases not matched to a gene; V was cut back by 3 bases and J by 1 base. CDR1 and CDR2 from the germline V gene are KGHSH and LQKENI. The CDR3 covers 16 residues. The CDR3 bases are TGTGCCAGCTCACCTACCGGGACTAGCGGCACAGATACGCAGTATTTT. This gives the protein CASSPTGTSGTDTQYF. The variable domain in full, completed from reference TRBV18 and TRBJ2-3, reads NAGVMQNPRHLVRRRGQEARLRCSPMKGHSHVYWYRQLPEEGLKFMVYLQKENIIDESGMPKERFSAEFPKEGPSILRIQQVVRGDSAAYFCASSPTGTSGTDTQYFGPGTRLTVL.

V is TRBV7-2 and J is TRBJ2-3; 11 bases are shared with TRBD2. With 6 bases clipped from V and 3 bases from J, the junction kept 8 bases outside the gene matches. Per the germline V gene, CDR1 is SGHTA and CDR2 is FQGNSA. The CDR3 runs 16 residues. The CDR3 here is CASSLSGRVMTDTQYF. As DNA, the CDR3 is TGTGCCAGCAGTCTTAGCGGGAGGGTGATGACAGATACGCAGTATTTT.

The rearrangement uses TRBV2 and TRBJ2-3; 8 bases fit TRBD2. The length of the CDR3 is 15 residues. The V gene end was trimmed by 4 bases and the J gene end by 2 bases; junction bases not matched to a gene: 5. Germline V CDR1 and CDR2: SNHLY, FYNNEI. CDR3 in amino acids: CASSVSGGTTDTQYF. CDR3 DNA: TGTGCCAGCAGTGTGAGCGGGGGCACCACAGATACGCAGTATTTT.

The chain joins TRBV9 to TRBJ2-1; 9 nucleotides agree with TRBD1. CDR1 is SGDLS, CDR2 YYNGEE, per germline. With 3 bases clipped from V and 3 bases from J, the junction kept 4 bases outside the gene matches. The CDR3 covers 15 residues. The CDR3 loop is CASSARDRDYNEQFF. CDR3 DNA: TGTGCCAGCAGCGCAAGGGACAGGGACTACAATGAGCAGTTCTTC.

This chain connects TRBV5-1 to TRBJ2-3; 9 bases match TRBD2. Trimming took 0 bases from V and 0 from J; bases not matched to a gene: 2. This CDR3 region has 16 residues. The germline V gene has CDR1 SGHRS and CDR2 YFSETQ. In DNA form, the CDR3 reads TGCGCCAGCAGCTTGGTCAGCGGGGGGAGCACAGATACGCAGTATTTT. Translating it yields CASSLVSGGSTDTQYF.

The chain has TRBV5-6 and TRBJ1-2, with D tentatively TRBD1 (6 bases). In germline, CDR1 is SGHDT, CDR2 YYEEEE. Trimming took off 3 bases at V and 8 bases at J, with 17 bases between the two ends. The CDR3 length is 14 residues. CDR3 amino acids: CASSSTWDTRGYTF. The DNA for the CDR3 is TGTGCCAGCAGCTCAACCTGGGACACACGGGGCTACACCTTC.

The chain employs TRBV5-1 and TRBJ2-3, with 12 bases lining up with TRBD2. This CDR3 is 16 amino acids long. Trimming cost V 0 bases and J 6 bases; bases outside gene matches: 5. CDR1 and CDR2 (germline): SGHRS, YFSETQ. The CDR3 sequence is CASSLGGLAGRDTQYF. The DNA for the CDR3 is TGCGCCAGCAGCTTGGGTGGACTAGCGGGACGGGATACGCAGTATTTT.

The J gene is TRBJ2-1, the V gene TRBV7-8; D is undetermined. The length of the CDR3 is 12 residues. Deletions cut 3 bases from V and 5 bases from J, with 5 bases between. Germline lookup yields CDR1 SGHVS and CDR2 FQNEAQ. The CDR3 spells CASSFRDNEQFF. In DNA form, the CDR3 reads TGTGCCAGCAGCTTTCGGGACAATGAGCAGTTCTTC.

The chain couples TRBV27 to TRBJ2-5; 10 positions match TRBD1. V was pared by 5 bases and J by 5 bases, with 5 bases of the junction left unmatched. Germline CDR1 and CDR2: MNHEY and SMNVEV (reference sequence). The CDR3 sequence is 14 residues long. The DNA of the CDR3 is TGTGCCAGCAGTCTGGACAGGGGGGTGGAGACCCAGTACTTC. It codes for CASSLDRGVETQYF.

This chain uses TRBV4-3 with TRBJ2-2, with D maybe TRBD1 (5 bases). The V end lost 1 base, the J end lost 5 bases, and 11 bases lay between the germline ends. The CDR3 has 15 residues. The germline gives CDR1 LGHNA, CDR2 YSLEER. CDR3 bases: TGCGCCAGCAGCCAAGTCATAAGGGGAACCGGGGAGCTGTTTTTT. Protein sequence: CASSQVIRGTGELFF.